Sequencing of this T cell receptor beta chain was carried out in a study of blood T cell repertoires in COVID-19. Study summary: The United States, Italy and Spain were the sources of the acute and convalescent COVID-19 samples. The cDNA or gDNA used as material had been derived from T cells, B-cell-depleted T cells, or PBMCs.

This clone was recorded a few times. The repertoire was sequenced with immunoSEQ multiplex PCR; TCRdb's copy has only in-frame clones and lacks some. Of 240,000 or so clones in the sample, 75% to 90% were seen once. This CDR3 has 15 amino acids. Trimming stripped 0 bases from V and 5 bases from J, with 14 bases between. CDR1 is SQVTM and CDR2 is ANQGSEA in the germline V gene. The gene calls are TRBV29-1 and TRBJ2-1, with a weak D call TRBD1 (6 bases). The clonotype comes from a woman in her 40s with acute COVID-19. The sequenced sample was PBMCs or T cells enriched from blood (not recorded which). The DNA of the CDR3 is TGCAGCGTTGAAGATGGCAGGGGAAACGACAATGAGCAGTTCTTC. Its protein is CSVEDGRGNDNEQFF.